This T cell receptor beta chain was identified during a study of T cell repertoires in cytomegalovirus infection. MiXCR was run by TCRdb on the reads, yielding one entry per CDR3 protein. Here the sample spans around 280,000 distinct CDR3 sequences, around 10% being singletons. In this sample, this clonotype turned up many times. The sequencing sample was made of PBMCs. This receptor was identified in a human donor in good health (CMV status not recorded). Some clones in this sample may be carry-over from other donors' samples.

The CDR3 DNA reads TGCAGCGTTGTTGGCAGTTTATACGAGCAGTACTTC. As protein: CSVVGSLYEQYF. This chain uses TRBV29-1 with TRBJ2-7, with no clear D. Germline V CDR1 and CDR2: SQVTM, ANQGSEA. The CDR3 loop spans 12 amino acids. V was clipped by 4 bases and J by 4 bases, with 11 bases between them.